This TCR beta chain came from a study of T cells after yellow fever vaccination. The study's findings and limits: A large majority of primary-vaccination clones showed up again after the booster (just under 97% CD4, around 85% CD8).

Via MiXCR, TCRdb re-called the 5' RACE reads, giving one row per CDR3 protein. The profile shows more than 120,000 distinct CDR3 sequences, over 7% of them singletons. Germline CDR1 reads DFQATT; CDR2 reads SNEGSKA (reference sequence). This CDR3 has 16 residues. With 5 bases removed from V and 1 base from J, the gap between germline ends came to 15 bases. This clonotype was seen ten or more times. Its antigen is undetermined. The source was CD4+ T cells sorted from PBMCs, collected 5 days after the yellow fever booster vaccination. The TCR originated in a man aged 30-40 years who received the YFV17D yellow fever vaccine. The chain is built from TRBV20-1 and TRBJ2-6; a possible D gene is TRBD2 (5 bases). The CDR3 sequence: CSAPSKQTSGANVLTF. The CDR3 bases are TGCAGTGCTCCTAGCAAACAAACATCTGGGGCCAACGTCCTGACTTTC.